These T cell receptor beta chains were read from a single sample in a study of blood T cells in healthy people across ages. TCRdb analysed the 5' RACE reads with MiXCR anew, one entry per CDR3 protein. The sample lists about 970,000 distinct CDR3 sequences, roughly 51% occurring once. Sequencing was done on a sample of blood. These TCRs come from a woman in her fifties or sixties in good health. CDR3s include the opening cysteine and the closing phenylalanine or tryptophan. A D gene is named only where the DNA matches it firmly. The size field is filled for only some rows; it gives once, few, many or a size class.

clone size: NA; J gene: TRBJ1-2; D gene: TRBD1; V gene: TRBV5-6; CDR3 protein: CASSLGQGAFGYTF; CDR3 DNA: TGTGCCAGCAGCCTGGGACAGGGGGCTTTTGGCTACACCTTC
clone size: once; J gene: TRBJ1-1; D gene: NA; V gene: TRBV7-2; CDR3 protein: CASSLGRAGGTEAFF; CDR3 DNA: TGTGCCAGCAGCTTAGGCCGGGCGGGTGGGACTGAAGCTTTCTTT
clone size: NA; J gene: TRBJ2-2; D gene: NA; V gene: TRBV12-3/TRBV12-4; CDR3 protein: CASKRDRNTGELFF; CDR3 DNA: TGTGCCAGCAAGCGGGACAGGAACACCGGGGAGCTGTTTTTT
clone size: NA; J gene: TRBJ2-1; D gene: TRBD2; V gene: TRBV4-1; CDR3 protein: CASSQTLGTSGNEQFF; CDR3 DNA: TGCGCCAGCAGCCAGACTCTCGGGACTAGCGGCAATGAGCAGTTCTTC
clone size: NA; J gene: TRBJ2-5; D gene: NA; V gene: TRBV6-5; CDR3 protein: CASGPLPPRETQYF; CDR3 DNA: TGTGCCAGCGGACCCCTGCCGCCTCGGGAGACCCAGTACTTC
clone size: NA; J gene: TRBJ2-7; D gene: TRBD2; V gene: TRBV2; CDR3 protein: CASSQGLAGTTTYEQYF; CDR3 DNA: TGTGCCAGCAGTCAGGGACTAGCGGGGACTACTACCTACGAGCAGTACTTC
clone size: NA; J gene: TRBJ1-2; D gene: NA; V gene: TRBV4-3; CDR3 protein: CASSQAPGRALGGYTF; CDR3 DNA: TGCGCCAGCAGCCAGGCCCCTGGCCGAGCACTGGGCGGCTACACCTTC
clone size: NA; J gene: TRBJ2-7; D gene: NA; V gene: TRBV20-1; CDR3 protein: CSAREGVPAGEQYF; CDR3 DNA: TGCAGTGCTAGAGAGGGGGTCCCTGCTGGGGAGCAGTACTTT
clone size: NA; J gene: TRBJ2-7; D gene: NA; V gene: TRBV7-9; CDR3 protein: CASQRDYEQYF; CDR3 DNA: TGTGCCAGTCAAAGGGACTACGAGCAGTACTTC
clone size: NA; J gene: TRBJ2-7; D gene: NA; V gene: TRBV7-9; CDR3 protein: CASSSREGSEQYF; CDR3 DNA: TGTGCCAGCAGCAGCCGCGAGGGTAGCGAGCAGTACTTC
clone size: NA; J gene: TRBJ1-5; D gene: TRBD1; V gene: TRBV16; CDR3 protein: CASSPPGTDSNQPQHF; CDR3 DNA: TGTGCCAGCAGCCCCCCCGGGACAGATAGCAATCAGCCCCAGCATTTT
clone size: once; J gene: TRBJ1-5; D gene: NA; V gene: TRBV7-2; CDR3 protein: CASSSQAGLGNQPQHF; CDR3 DNA: TGTGCCAGCAGCTCCCAAGCGGGACTGGGCAATCAGCCCCAGCATTTT
clone size: NA; J gene: TRBJ2-1; D gene: NA; V gene: TRBV12-3/TRBV12-4; CDR3 protein: CASSPQFEQFF; CDR3 DNA: TGTGCCAGCAGTCCGCAGTTTGAGCAGTTCTTC
clone size: few; J gene: TRBJ2-3; D gene: NA; V gene: TRBV4-1; CDR3 protein: CASSQVGGGTLTDTQYF; CDR3 DNA: TGCGCCAGCAGCCAAGTCGGGGGCGGGACACTCACAGATACGCAGTATTTT
clone size: NA; J gene: TRBJ2-5; D gene: TRBD1; V gene: TRBV29-1; CDR3 protein: CSVADRVRETLYF; CDR3 DNA: TGCAGCGTTGCCGACAGGGTTCGTGAGACCCTGTACTTC
clone size: NA; J gene: TRBJ2-1; D gene: TRBD1; V gene: TRBV5-1; CDR3 protein: CASRGGQGSYNEQFF; CDR3 DNA: TGCGCCAGCAGGGGAGGACAGGGGTCCTACAATGAGCAGTTCTTC
clone size: NA; J gene: TRBJ2-7; D gene: NA; V gene: TRBV7-9; CDR3 protein: CASSFITGYEQYF; CDR3 DNA: TGTGCCAGCAGCTTTATCACAGGCTACGAGCAGTACTTC
clone size: NA; J gene: TRBJ2-7; D gene: TRBD2; V gene: TRBV7-2; CDR3 protein: CASSSTGGDSYEQYF; CDR3 DNA: TGTGCCAGCAGCTCAACGGGAGGAGACTCCTACGAGCAGTACTTC
clone size: NA; J gene: TRBJ2-7; D gene: TRBD2; V gene: TRBV7-2; CDR3 protein: CVSSSVPGGDSEQYF; CDR3 DNA: TGTGTCAGCAGCTCCGTCCCGGGGGGAGACAGCGAGCAGTACTTC
clone size: NA; J gene: TRBJ1-1; D gene: NA; V gene: TRBV20-1; CDR3 protein: CSARSREKIRFTEAFF; CDR3 DNA: TGCAGTGCTAGGTCTAGGGAAAAAATACGGTTCACTGAAGCTTTCTTT
clone size: NA; J gene: TRBJ2-7; D gene: NA; V gene: TRBV30; CDR3 protein: CAWGGQREQYF; CDR3 DNA: TGTGCCTGGGGAGGACAACGAGAGCAGTACTTC
clone size: NA; J gene: TRBJ2-1; D gene: NA; V gene: TRBV28; CDR3 protein: CASSPLGGWYNEQFF; CDR3 DNA: TGTGCCAGCAGCCCCCTCGGTGGCTGGTACAATGAGCAGTTCTTC
clone size: NA; J gene: TRBJ2-7; D gene: NA; V gene: TRBV15; CDR3 protein: CATSREWAVNNEQYF; CDR3 DNA: TGTGCCACCAGCAGAGAGTGGGCAGTTAACAATGAGCAGTACTTC
clone size: few; J gene: TRBJ2-1; D gene: TRBD2; V gene: TRBV20-1; CDR3 protein: CSANPGLAGHNEQFF; CDR3 DNA: TGCAGTGCTAATCCGGGACTAGCGGGACACAATGAGCAGTTCTTC
clone size: few; J gene: TRBJ2-7; D gene: TRBD1; V gene: TRBV4-1; CDR3 protein: CASSPRQGTYEQYF; CDR3 DNA: TGTGCCAGCAGCCCGAGACAGGGAACCTACGAGCAGTACTTC
clone size: many; J gene: TRBJ2-1; D gene: TRBD2; V gene: TRBV29-1; CDR3 protein: CSVDRSGSAYNEQFF; CDR3 DNA: TGCAGCGTTGACCGTAGCGGGAGCGCCTACAATGAGCAGTTCTTC
clone size: NA; J gene: TRBJ2-1; D gene: NA; V gene: TRBV20-1; CDR3 protein: CSASVGYNEQFF; CDR3 DNA: TGCAGTGCTAGTGTCGGATACAATGAGCAGTTCTTC